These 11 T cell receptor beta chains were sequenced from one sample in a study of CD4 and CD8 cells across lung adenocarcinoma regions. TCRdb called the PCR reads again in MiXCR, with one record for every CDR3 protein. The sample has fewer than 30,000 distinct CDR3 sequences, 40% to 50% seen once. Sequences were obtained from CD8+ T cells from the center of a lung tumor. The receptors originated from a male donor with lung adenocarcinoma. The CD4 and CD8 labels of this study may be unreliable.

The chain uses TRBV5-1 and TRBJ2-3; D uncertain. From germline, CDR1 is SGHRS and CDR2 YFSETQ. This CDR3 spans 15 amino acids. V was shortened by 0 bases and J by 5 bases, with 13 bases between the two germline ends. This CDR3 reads CASSLGGSPEDTQYF. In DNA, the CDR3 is TGCGCCAGCAGCTTGGGCGGTTCCCCCGAAGATACGCAGTATTTT.

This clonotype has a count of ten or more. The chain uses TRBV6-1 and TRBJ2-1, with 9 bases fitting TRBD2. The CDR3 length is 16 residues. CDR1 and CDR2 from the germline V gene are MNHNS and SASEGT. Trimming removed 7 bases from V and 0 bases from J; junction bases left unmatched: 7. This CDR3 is CASNAGGTSSYNEQFF. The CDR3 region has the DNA TGTGCCAGCAACGCGGGGGGGACGAGCTCCTACAATGAGCAGTTCTTC.

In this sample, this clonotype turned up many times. CDR3 nucleotides: TGTGCCAGCAGGCCGCCCGGAAAACCCGGGGAGCTGTTTTTT. Its protein is CASRPPGKPGELFF. J is TRBJ2-2 and V is TRBV6-5, with unresolved D. The CDR3 runs to 14 residues. Germline-derived CDR1 and CDR2 are MNHEY and SVGAGI. Trimming removed 6 bases from V and 6 bases from J, with 14 bases in between.

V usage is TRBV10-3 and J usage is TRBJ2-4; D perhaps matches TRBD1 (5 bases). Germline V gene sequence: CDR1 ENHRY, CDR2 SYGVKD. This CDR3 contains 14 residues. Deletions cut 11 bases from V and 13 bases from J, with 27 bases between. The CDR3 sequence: CASKGVVGYDAQYF. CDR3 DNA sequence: TGTGCCTCGAAAGGGGTGGTGGGTTACGATGCGCAGTACTTC.

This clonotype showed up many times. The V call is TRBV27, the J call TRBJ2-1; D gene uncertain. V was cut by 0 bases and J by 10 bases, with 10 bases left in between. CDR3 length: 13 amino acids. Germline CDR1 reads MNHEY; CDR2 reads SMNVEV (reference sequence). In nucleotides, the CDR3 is TGTGCCAGCAGTTTATCGGGCCGGTGGGAGCAGTTCTTC. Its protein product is CASSLSGRWEQFF.

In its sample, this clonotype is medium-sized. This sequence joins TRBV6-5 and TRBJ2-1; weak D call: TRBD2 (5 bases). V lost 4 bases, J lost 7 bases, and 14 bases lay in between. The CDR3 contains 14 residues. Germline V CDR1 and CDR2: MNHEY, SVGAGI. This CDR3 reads CASSFPGRDNEQFF. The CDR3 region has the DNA TGTGCCAGCAGTTTTCCGGGAAGGGATAATGAGCAGTTCTTC.

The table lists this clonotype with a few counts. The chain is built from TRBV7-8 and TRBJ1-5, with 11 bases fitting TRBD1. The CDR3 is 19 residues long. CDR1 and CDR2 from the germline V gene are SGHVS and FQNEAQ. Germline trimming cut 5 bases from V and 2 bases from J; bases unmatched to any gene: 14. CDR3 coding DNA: TGTGCCAGCAGCCCCGCCGGGACAGGGGGAGTTCGGGGCAATCAGCCCCAGCATTTT. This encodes CASSPAGTGGVRGNQPQHF.

CDR3 loop: CASNEFGFEQYF. The CDR3 coding sequence is TGTGCCAGCAACGAATTTGGTTTCGAGCAGTACTTC. V gene TRBV7-2 combines with J gene TRBJ2-7; D remains ambiguous. V was cut by 7 bases and J by 6 bases, with 13 bases left in between. CDR1 SGHTA and CDR2 FQGNSA come from the germline V gene. The CDR3 totals 12 residues.

The chain's CDR3 is CASSPQVVGTGELFF. CDR3 sequence (DNA): TGCGCCAGCTCCCCACAGGTAGTGGGGACCGGGGAGCTGTTTTTT. The chain couples TRBV10-2 to TRBJ2-2; possible D gene TRBD1, 5 bases. Germline V CDR1 and CDR2: WSHSY, SAAADI. Trimming stripped 8 bases from V and 5 bases from J, with 18 bases between. The CDR3 contains 15 residues.

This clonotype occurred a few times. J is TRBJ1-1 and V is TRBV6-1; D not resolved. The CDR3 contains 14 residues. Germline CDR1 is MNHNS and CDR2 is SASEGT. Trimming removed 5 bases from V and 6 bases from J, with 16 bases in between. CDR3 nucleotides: TGTGCCAGCAGTAAGGTCCGTGGGGTCCCTGAAGCTTTCTTT. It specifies CASSKVRGVPEAFF.

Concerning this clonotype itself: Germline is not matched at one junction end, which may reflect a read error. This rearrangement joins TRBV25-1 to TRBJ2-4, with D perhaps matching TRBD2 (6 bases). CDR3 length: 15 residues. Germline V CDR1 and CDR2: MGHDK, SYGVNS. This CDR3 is CASGSGPGAKDTQYF. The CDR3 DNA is TGTGCCAGCGGCTCGGGGCCGGGAGCCAAAGACACGCAGTATTTC.